This TCR beta chain emerged from a study of beta chain features in type 1 diabetes. CDR1 is MDHEN and CDR2 is SYDVKM in the germline V gene. The CDR3 consists of 18 residues. With V trimmed by 5 bases and J by 4 bases, 14 bases remained unmatched. This clone was picked up many times. Its antigen is not identified. The study, taken as a whole, reports: Individuals with type 1 diabetes displayed fewer insertions and more deletions at VDJ junctions. Healthy donors had naive, central memory and Treg TCRB repertoires that appeared less similar than those seen among patients.

Donors contributed one heparinised blood draw apiece, averaging about 110 mL. Every isolated RNA sample was fully reverse transcribed, so sequencing captured expressed TCRB transcripts. The read count averaged about 3.57 million across naive, central memory and regulatory T cell samples. Using immunoSEQ multiplex PCR, the repertoire was profiled, and TCRdb retains in-frame clones only, with some absent. The data contain about 300,000 clones, around 7.8% of them seen just once; the ten biggest clones take up roughly 1%. Sequencing was carried out using central memory CD4+ T cells from blood. This clonotype originated in a woman aged 18 to 35 in good health. The rearrangement joins TRBV28 to TRBJ2-6; 7 positions agree with TRBD1. This CDR3 reads CASSTDRAWGLGANVLTF. In DNA, the CDR3 is TGTGCCAGCAGTACCGACAGGGCATGGGGCCTCGGGGCCAACGTCCTGACTTTC.